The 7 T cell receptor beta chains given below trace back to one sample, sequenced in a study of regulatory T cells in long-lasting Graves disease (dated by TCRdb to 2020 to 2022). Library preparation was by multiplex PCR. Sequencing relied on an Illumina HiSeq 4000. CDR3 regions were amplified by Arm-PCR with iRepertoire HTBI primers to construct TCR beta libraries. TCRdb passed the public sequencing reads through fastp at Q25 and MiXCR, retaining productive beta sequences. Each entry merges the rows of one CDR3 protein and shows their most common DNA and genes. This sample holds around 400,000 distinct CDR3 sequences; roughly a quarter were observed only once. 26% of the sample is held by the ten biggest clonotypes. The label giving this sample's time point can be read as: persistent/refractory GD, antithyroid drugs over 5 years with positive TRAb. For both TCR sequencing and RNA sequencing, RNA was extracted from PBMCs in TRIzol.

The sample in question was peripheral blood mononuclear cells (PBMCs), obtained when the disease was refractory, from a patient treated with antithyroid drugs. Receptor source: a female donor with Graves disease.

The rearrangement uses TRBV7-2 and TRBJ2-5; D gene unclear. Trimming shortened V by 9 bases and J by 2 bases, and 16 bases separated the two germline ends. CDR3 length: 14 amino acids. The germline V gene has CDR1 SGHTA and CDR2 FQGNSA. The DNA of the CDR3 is TGTGCCAGTACCCCCGAGGCCGCACAAGAGACCCAGTACTTC. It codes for CASTPEAAQETQYF.

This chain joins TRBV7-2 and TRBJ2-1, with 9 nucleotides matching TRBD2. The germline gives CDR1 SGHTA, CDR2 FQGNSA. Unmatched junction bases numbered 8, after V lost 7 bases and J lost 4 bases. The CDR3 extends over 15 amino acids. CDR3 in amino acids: CASTTGLAQYNEQFF. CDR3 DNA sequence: TGTGCCAGCACAACTGGACTAGCGCAATACAATGAGCAGTTCTTC.

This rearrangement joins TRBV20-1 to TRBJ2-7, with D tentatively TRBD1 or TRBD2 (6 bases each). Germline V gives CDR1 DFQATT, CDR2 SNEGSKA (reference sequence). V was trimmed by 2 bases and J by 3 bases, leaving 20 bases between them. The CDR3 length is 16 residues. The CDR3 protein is CSARYRRDTSFYEQYF. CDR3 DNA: TGCAGTGCTAGATACAGGAGGGACACGAGCTTCTACGAGCAGTACTTC.

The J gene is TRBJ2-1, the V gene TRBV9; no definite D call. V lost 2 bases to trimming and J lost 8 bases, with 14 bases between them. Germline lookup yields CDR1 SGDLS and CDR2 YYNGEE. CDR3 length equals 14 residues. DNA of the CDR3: TGTGCCAGCAGCGTGGGTTCCCGTGGGGATGAGCAGTTCTTC. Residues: CASSVGSRGDEQFF.

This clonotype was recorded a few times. This chain's CDR3 is CASSLGDSGNTIYF. The CDR3 DNA follows: TGTGCCAGCAGCTTAGGAGACAGTGGAAACACCATATATTTT. The J gene is TRBJ1-3, the V gene TRBV7-2, with a possible D match to TRBD1 (5 bases). Germline CDR1 SGHTA, CDR2 FQGNSA. The V end was cut by 1 base, the J end by 3 bases, with 7 bases between. CDR3 length: 14 amino acids.

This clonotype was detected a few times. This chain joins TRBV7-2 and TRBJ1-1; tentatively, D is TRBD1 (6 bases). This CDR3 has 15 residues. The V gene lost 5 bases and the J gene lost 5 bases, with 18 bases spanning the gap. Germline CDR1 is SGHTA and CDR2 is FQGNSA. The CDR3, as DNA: TGTGCCAGCAGCCTCCTAGGGGGGGCGCGGACTGAAGCTTTCTTT. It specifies CASSLLGGARTEAFF.

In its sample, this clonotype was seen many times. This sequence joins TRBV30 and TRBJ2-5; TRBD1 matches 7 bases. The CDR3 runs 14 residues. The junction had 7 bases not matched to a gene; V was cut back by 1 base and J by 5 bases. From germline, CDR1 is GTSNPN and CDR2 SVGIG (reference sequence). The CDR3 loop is CAWSDRGTTETQYF. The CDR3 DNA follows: TGTGCCTGGAGTGACAGGGGAACGACGGAGACCCAGTACTTC. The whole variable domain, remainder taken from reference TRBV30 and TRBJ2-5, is SQTIHQWPATLVQPVGSPLSLECTVEGTSNPNLYWYRQAAGRGLQLLFYSVGIGQISSEVPQNLSASRPQDRQFILSSKKLLLSDSGFYLCAWSDRGTTETQYFGPGTRLLVL.